The entry below gives a single T cell receptor beta chain sequence along with its context. The data belong to a study of blood T cell repertoires in COVID-19. Some clones are missing from TCRdb's copy, which holds only in-frame ones; the method was immunoSEQ multiplex PCR. This sample has roughly 57,000 clones, with approximately 91% found just once. V lost 7 bases and J lost 2, with 14 bases in between. The CDR3 length is 15 residues. Germline assignment: CDR1 PRHDT and CDR2 FYEKMQ (reference sequence). The chain joins TRBV13 to TRBJ2-2, with D perhaps TRBD1 (5 bases). The TCR was taken from a human donor in a cohort sampled during active COVID-19. Sequencing used peripheral blood. The CDR3 loop is CASTSEQANTGELFF. The CDR3 nucleotides read TGTGCCAGCACCTCTGAACAGGCCAACACCGGGGAGCTGTTTTTT.